The 20 T cell receptor beta chains presented below share a single source sample, sequenced in a study of identifying expanded T cells in peripheral blood. Assay used: immunoSEQ multiplex PCR; TCRdb lists only in-frame clones, some missing. This sample has over 75,000 clones, with 88% found just once. Sequencing used blood. These receptors were obtained from a person between 18 and 75 years old in good health.

This clone has a handful of counts. V and J are TRBV30 and TRBJ1-4; no clear D. The CDR3 is made up of 14 amino acids. The V end lost 2 bases, the J end lost 0 bases, and 7 bases lay between the germline ends. Per germline, CDR1 GTSNPN and CDR2 SVGIG (reference sequence). CDR3 region: CAWSNDATNEKLFF. For the CDR3, the DNA is TGTGCCTGGAGTAACGATGCAACTAATGAAAAACTGTTTTTT.

The V and J genes are TRBV29-1 and TRBJ2-1; TRBD1 matches 7 bases. Trimming took 8 bases from V and 8 from J; bases not matched to a gene: 9. The CDR3 is made up of 12 amino acids. The germline V gene encodes CDR1 SQVTM and CDR2 ANQGSEA. CDR3 nucleotides: TGCAGCTCTGTACAGGGGACCGATGAGCAGTTCTTC. It is translated as CSSVQGTDEQFF.

The V gene is TRBV5-6, the J gene TRBJ1-1, with TRBD1 as a possible D gene (5 bases). Between the trimmed V and J ends, which lost 0 bases and 2 bases, there was a span of 11 bases. Germline loops: CDR1 SGHDT, CDR2 YYEEEE. The CDR3 has 15 residues. CDR3 nucleotides: TGTGCCAGCAGCTTGGCCGGGGGTCCCAACACTGAAGCTTTCTTT. This codes for CASSLAGGPNTEAFF.

This clone was found once. The chain combines TRBV5-1 with TRBJ2-3; TRBD1 matches at 8 bases. The CDR3 is 16 residues long. Trimming took 4 bases from V and 2 from J; bases not matched to a gene: 9. The germline V gene has CDR1 SGHRS and CDR2 YFSETQ. In nucleotides, the CDR3 is TGCGCCAGCAGCACACGGAGGACAGGGACCACAGATACGCAGTATTTT. It is translated as CASSTRRTGTTDTQYF.

In this sample, this clone turned up a few times. The V gene is TRBV2, the J gene TRBJ1-4; maybe TRBD1 (5 bases). CDR1 and CDR2 (germline): SNHLY, FYNNEI. This CDR3 has 14 amino acids. Trimming pared 3 bases from V and 8 bases from J, leaving 13 bases between. CDR3 DNA sequence: TGTGCCAGCAGTGACCGGGGGGGATTGGAAAAACTGTTTTTT. Protein product: CASSDRGGLEKLFF.

Worth noting for this clone: The sample contains more than one DNA sequence encoding this CDR3. The gene calls are TRBV7-9 and TRBJ2-5; possible D gene TRBD2, 6 bases. Germline values: CDR1 SEHNR, CDR2 FQNEAQ (reference sequence). This CDR3 has 14 amino acids. V was trimmed by 1 base and J by 4 bases, leaving 10 bases between them. The CDR3 DNA follows: TGTGCCAGCAGCTTAGTTGGAGGGGTAGAGACCCAGTACTTC. Protein sequence: CASSLVGGVETQYF.

The V gene is TRBV11-2, the J gene TRBJ1-4, with D unclear. With 5 bases removed from V and 3 bases from J, the gap between germline ends came to 10 bases. CDR1 and CDR2 from the germline V gene are SGHAT and FQNNGV. This CDR3 has 14 residues. DNA of the CDR3: TGTGCCAGCAGCCCCCGGCCTTCTAATGAAAAACTGTTTTTT. It encodes CASSPRPSNEKLFF.

In DNA form, the CDR3 reads TGTGCCAGCAGCTCCCCCGGGACTAGCCGAGATACGCAGTATTTT. It translates to CASSSPGTSRDTQYF. The chain has TRBV5-4 and TRBJ2-3, with TRBD2 identical over 9 bases. Germline V gene sequence: CDR1 SGHNT, CDR2 YYREEE (reference sequence). V shed 3 bases, J shed 5 bases, and the junction held 7 bases outside the gene matches. This CDR3 spans 15 amino acids. The full variable domain, rest sourced from reference TRBV5-4 and TRBJ2-3, is ETGVTQSPTHLIKTRGQQVTLRCSSQSGHNTVSWYQQALGQGPQFIFQYYREEENGRGNFPPRFSGLQFPNYSSELNVNALELDDSALYLCASSSPGTSRDTQYFGPGTRLTVL.

The rearrangement uses TRBV1 and TRBJ2-3. TRBV1 is labeled a pseudogene. This CDR3 has 12 amino acids. Written as DNA, the CDR3 is TGCACCAGCAGCCAAAAATTGAATACGCAGTATTTT. It translates to CTSSQKLNTQYF.

The V and J genes are TRBV2 and TRBJ1-5; 12 nucleotides agree with TRBD1. Trimming removed 8 bases from V and 6 bases from J; junction bases left unmatched: 11. CDR1 is SNHLY, CDR2 FYNNEI, per germline. The CDR3 is made up of 16 amino acids. The CDR3 DNA reads TGTGCCAGCCGGCCTTCCGGGACAGGGGGCGGTCAGCCCCAGCATTTT. Its translation is CASRPSGTGGGQPQHF.

The chain carries TRBV7-3 and TRBJ1-3; a weak D match, TRBD1 (5 bases). This CDR3 comprises 15 residues. The germline V gene encodes CDR1 SGHTA and CDR2 FQGTGA. V was shortened by 6 bases and J by 1 base, with 13 bases between the two germline ends. This chain's CDR3 is CASSKSSGSGNTIYF. The CDR3 nucleotides are TGTGCCAGCAGTAAGAGTTCAGGGTCTGGAAACACCATATATTTT. The complete variable domain, with remaining parts taken from reference TRBV7-3 and TRBJ1-3, reads GAGVSQTPSNKVTEKGKYVELRCDPISGHTALYWYRQSLGQGPEFLIYFQGTGAADDSGLPNDRFFAVRPEGSVSTLKIQRTERGDSAVYLCASSKSSGSGNTIYFGEGSWLTVV.

The chain recombines TRBV9 with TRBJ2-2, with D tentatively TRBD2 (5 bases). The V end lost 4 bases, the J end lost 0 bases, and 10 bases lay between the germline ends. The CDR3 is 15 residues long. CDR1 is SGDLS, CDR2 YYNGEE, per germline. This chain's CDR3 is CASSPGSANTGELFF. In DNA form, the CDR3 reads TGTGCCAGCAGCCCAGGTAGCGCGAACACCGGGGAGCTGTTTTTT. Full variable domain (rest looked up from reference TRBV9 and TRBJ2-2): DSGVTQTPKHLITATGQRVTLRCSPRSGDLSVYWYQQSLDQGLQFLIQYYNGEERAKGNILERFSAQQFPDLHSELNLSSLELGDSALYFCASSPGSANTGELFFGEGSRLTVL.

The chain is built from TRBV7-9 and TRBJ2-7; TRBD2 matches 12 bases. Germline V gene sequence: CDR1 SEHNR, CDR2 FQNEAQ (reference sequence). The CDR3 has 15 amino acids. J was trimmed by 6 bases and V by 5 bases; bases with no gene match: 8. CDR3 sequence (DNA): TGTGCCAGCAGCCAATCGTGGACTAGCGGGACCGAGCAGTACTTC. Its translation is CASSQSWTSGTEQYF.

The CDR3 region has the DNA TGTGCCACTACTTCCGGCAGGGCCCACGAGCAGTACTTC. The encoded protein is CATTSGRAHEQYF. The chain employs TRBV28 and TRBJ2-7; a weak D match, TRBD1 (5 bases). Germline V CDR1 and CDR2: MDHEN, SYDVKM. The CDR3 has 13 residues. V lost 10 bases and J lost 5, with 18 bases in between.

The J gene is TRBJ2-5, the V gene TRBV16, with 8 nucleotides matching TRBD2. The CDR3 has 15 amino acids. Germline CDR1 reads KGHSY; CDR2 reads FQNENV. V trimming: 1 base; J trimming: 5 bases; junction bases outside the gene matches: 6. The CDR3 DNA is TGTGCCAGCAGCCAATTGGCAGCGGGGGTGGAGACCCAGTACTTC. This codes for CASSQLAAGVETQYF.

This chain links TRBV6-5 with TRBJ1-2; 7 positions agree with TRBD1. V shed 10 bases, J shed 0 bases, and the junction held 5 bases outside the gene matches. Germline V lookup: CDR1 MNHEY, CDR2 SVGAGI. The length of the CDR3 is 13 residues. In DNA form, the CDR3 reads TGTGCCACCGGGGACAGAACTAACTATGGCTACACCTTC. Its translation: CATGDRTNYGYTF.

The chain uses TRBV27 and TRBJ2-4, with TRBD2 as a possible D gene (5 bases). This CDR3 has 11 residues. Per germline, CDR1 MNHEY and CDR2 SMNVEV (reference sequence). Trimming took 6 bases from V and 7 from J, leaving 7 bases between them. The CDR3 sequence: CASRSGNIQYF. The CDR3 DNA follows: TGTGCCAGCAGGTCGGGGAACATTCAGTACTTC.

The chain joins TRBV7-6 to TRBJ2-5; 8 bases are a match to TRBD1. J gave up 5 bases and V 1 base, and 6 bases lay outside the gene matches. CDR1 is SGHVS and CDR2 is FNYEAQ in the germline V gene. The length of the CDR3 is 15 residues. The CDR3 here is CASSLGRGQGETQYF. DNA of the CDR3: TGTGCCAGCAGCTTAGGCAGGGGGCAGGGGGAGACCCAGTACTTC.

V and J are TRBV6-5 and TRBJ2-3; TRBD2 matches 8 bases. Germline V CDR1 and CDR2: MNHEY, SVGAGI. This CDR3 has 14 residues. Trimming cost V 7 bases and J 5 bases; bases outside gene matches: 8. CDR3 bases: TGTGCCAGCAAAAGCGGGAGTTGGGTAGATACGCAGTATTTT. Amino acid sequence: CASKSGSWVDTQYF.

The rearrangement links TRBV6-1 to TRBJ1-4; D is undetermined. Trimming took 5 bases from V and 11 from J, leaving 9 bases between them. From germline, CDR1 is MNHNS and CDR2 SASEGT. The CDR3 loop spans 11 amino acids. CDR3 nucleotide sequence: TGTGCCAGCAGTACGGTGGCGAAACTGTTTTTT. It specifies CASSTVAKLFF.